The next 5 T cell receptor beta chains were all read from a single sample in a study of T cells in Graves' hyperthyroidism and ophthalmopathy. TCR beta CDR3 regions were amplified from RNA. TCR CDR3 regions were first amplified by RT-PCR with HTBI primers. TCRdb passed the multiplex PCR reads through MiXCR, listing each CDR3 protein once. The sample consists of 45,000 or so distinct CDR3 sequences, around 49% of them appearing once. Sequences were obtained from peripheral blood or thyroid tissue (not recorded which). Every receptor here comes from a woman in her forties or fifties with Graves' hyperthyroidism.

The chain is built from TRBV14 and TRBJ1-1, with a possible D match to TRBD1 (6 bases). V lost 4 bases and J 4 bases, leaving 10 bases between the germline ends. Germline V gene lookup returns CDR1 SGHDN and CDR2 FVKESK. This CDR3 spans 13 amino acids. The CDR3, as DNA: TGTGCCAGCAGCCGGGGGCTGAGCACTGAAGCTTTCTTT. Encoded protein: CASSRGLSTEAFF.

V and J are TRBV6-1 and TRBJ1-4, with TRBD1 identical over 9 bases. Losses at the gene ends were 5 bases for V and 8 bases for J; bases not matched to a gene: 3. The V gene's germline CDR1 is MNHNS and CDR2 SASEGT. The CDR3 is made up of 13 amino acids. DNA of the CDR3: TGTGCCAGCAGTATGGACAGGGGAGAAAAACTGTTTTTT. This gives the protein CASSMDRGEKLFF.

Comment on this clonotype: An end of the junction does not agree with germline; a read error may underlie this. The rearrangement links TRBV7-2 to TRBJ1-1; no firm D call. Germline V CDR1 and CDR2: SGHTA, FQGNSA. This CDR3 is built from 13 residues. CDR3 protein: CASSLGVNTEASF. The CDR3 DNA follows: TGTGCCAGCAGCTTAGGTGTGAACACTGAAGCTTCCTTT.

In its sample, this clonotype was seen a few times. V usage is TRBV30 and J usage is TRBJ2-7; D may be TRBD1 (6 bases). CDR3 size: 15 residues. Germline V gene data show CDR1 as GTSNPN and CDR2 as SVGIG (reference sequence). V dropped 5 bases and J dropped 0 bases, with 17 bases sitting between them. The CDR3 sequence: CAWGAGQGISYEQYF. As DNA, the CDR3 is TGTGCCTGGGGGGCCGGGCAGGGGATCTCCTACGAGCAGTACTTC.

As to this clonotype: At one end, the junction sequence differs from germline, possibly due to a read error. The rearrangement uses TRBV2 and TRBJ2-2; D might be TRBD1 (5 bases). The V gene's germline CDR1 is SNHLY and CDR2 FYNNEI. This CDR3 contains 14 residues. CDR3 amino acids: CASKGQPNTRELFF. The CDR3 DNA reads TGTGCCAGCAAGGGGCAGCCCAACACCAGGGAGCTGTTTTTT.